The rows below give T cell receptor beta chains drawn from one sample of a study of T-cell reconstitution after alpha-beta-depleted transplantation in children. TCRdb processed the PCR reads anew with MiXCR; each CDR3 protein has one entry. Of about 200,000 distinct CDR3 sequences in the sample, approximately 8.4% were seen once. The source material was PBMCs, mostly from graft donor cells, sampled 360 days after TCRalphabeta/CD19-depleted stem cell transplant. Source of these receptors: a male patient between 2 and 15 years old who had a stem cell transplant for acute myeloid leukemia, so the T cells may come from the graft donor. The CDR3 runs from the conserved cysteine through the conserved F or W. The order of the fields is D gene, clone size, V gene, J gene, CDR3 DNA, CDR3 protein. D genes are given only for firm matches. A clone size is listed for some rows: how often the clone was seen (once, few, many), or a class if it is expanded.

d_call: TRBD2; clone_size: many; v_call: TRBV20-1; j_call: TRBJ2-1; cdr3_nt: TGCAGTGCTATAGTACTAGCGGGAGGGTACCGTGAGCAGTTCTTC; cdr3_aa: CSAIVLAGGYREQFF
d_call: TRBD1; clone_size: many; v_call: TRBV5-1; j_call: TRBJ1-1; cdr3_nt: TGCGCCAGCAGCCCGGAGGACAGGGGCTTCACTGAAGCTTTCTTT; cdr3_aa: CASSPEDRGFTEAFF
d_call: -; clone_size: -; v_call: TRBV6-2/TRBV6-3; j_call: TRBJ2-2; cdr3_nt: TGTGCCAGCAGCTATCAGGCGGTAATGGGGAAGTACACCGGGGAGCTGTTTTTT; cdr3_aa: CASSYQAVMGKYTGELFF
d_call: -; clone_size: many; v_call: TRBV10-3; j_call: TRBJ2-3; cdr3_nt: TGTGCCATCAGTGAGGGACAGAACACAGATACGCAGTATTTT; cdr3_aa: CAISEGQNTDTQYF
d_call: -; clone_size: many; v_call: TRBV12-3/TRBV12-4; j_call: TRBJ1-2; cdr3_nt: TGTGCCAGCAGTTTCCGGGGGGCGCCTGGCTACACCTTC; cdr3_aa: CASSFRGAPGYTF
d_call: TRBD1; clone_size: -; v_call: TRBV30; j_call: TRBJ1-2; cdr3_nt: TGTGCCTGGCGCGACAGGGCCACCTATGGCTACACCTTC; cdr3_aa: CAWRDRATYGYTF
d_call: TRBD2; clone_size: many; v_call: TRBV15; j_call: TRBJ2-3; cdr3_nt: TGTGCCACCAGCAGAGATCTAGCGGGGTCGTATTTT; cdr3_aa: CATSRDLAGSYF
d_call: -; clone_size: -; v_call: TRBV7-9; j_call: TRBJ2-2; cdr3_nt: TGTGCCAGCAGCTTCTCGGGCTGGACACAAATCACCGGGGAGCTGTTTTTT; cdr3_aa: CASSFSGWTQITGELFF
d_call: -; clone_size: -; v_call: TRBV20-1; j_call: TRBJ2-1; cdr3_nt: TGCAGTGCTAGAGTCCAGGCTTTTGGGCGGGGTTACAATGAGCAGTTCTTC; cdr3_aa: CSARVQAFGRGYNEQFF
d_call: TRBD1; clone_size: few; v_call: TRBV5-1; j_call: TRBJ2-1; cdr3_nt: TGCGCCAGCAGCTTGGATGGGACAGGGCCCTCCTACAATGAGCAGTTCTTC; cdr3_aa: CASSLDGTGPSYNEQFF
d_call: -; clone_size: -; v_call: TRBV6-5; j_call: TRBJ1-2; cdr3_nt: TGTGCCAGCAGTTACGTGCAGGGCCGTGGCTACACCTTC; cdr3_aa: CASSYVQGRGYTF
d_call: TRBD2; clone_size: few; v_call: TRBV7-9; j_call: TRBJ2-5; cdr3_nt: TGTGCCAGCAGCTCGCCCGGACTAGGGAGCCAAGAGACCCAGTACTTC; cdr3_aa: CASSSPGLGSQETQYF
d_call: -; clone_size: many; v_call: TRBV5-1; j_call: TRBJ2-3; cdr3_nt: TGCGCCAGCAGCTCTTCCCTCCGGGGGGCTAGCACAGATACGCAGTATTTT; cdr3_aa: CASSSSLRGASTDTQYF
d_call: -; clone_size: few; v_call: TRBV5-1; j_call: TRBJ1-1; cdr3_nt: TGCGCCAGCAGCTTGCCTCCATCGGCAGGCGTGAACACTGAAGCTTTCTTT; cdr3_aa: CASSLPPSAGVNTEAFF